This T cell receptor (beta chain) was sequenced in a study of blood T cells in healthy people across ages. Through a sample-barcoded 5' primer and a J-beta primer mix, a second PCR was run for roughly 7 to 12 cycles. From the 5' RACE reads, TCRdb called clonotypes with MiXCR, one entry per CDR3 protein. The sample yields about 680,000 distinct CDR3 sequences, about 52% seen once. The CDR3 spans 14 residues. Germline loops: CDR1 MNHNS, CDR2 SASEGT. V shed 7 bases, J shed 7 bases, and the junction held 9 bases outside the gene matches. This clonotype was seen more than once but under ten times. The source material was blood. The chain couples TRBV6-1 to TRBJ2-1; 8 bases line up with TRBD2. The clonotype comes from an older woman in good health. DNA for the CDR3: TGTGCCAGCATTGCTAGCGGGTATCGGAATGAGCAGTTCTTC. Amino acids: CASIASGYRNEQFF.